This T cell receptor (beta chain) appears in the sequencing data of a study of vaccination and CD4 T cells after COVID-19. Whole-study context: In culture, cells were exposed to overlapping spike peptides from SARS-CoV-2, HCoV-NL63, HCoV-OC43 and HCoV-229E.

The treatment is: approximately nine-day PBMC culture with coronavirus spike peptide pools or control peptides (ViraFEST assay). The ViraFEST method relied on peptide pools to expand antigen-specific T cells, followed by TCR sequencing. With about 11 days of culture completed, CD4+ T cells were isolated by negative selection. This CDR3 is 13 amino acids long. Germline CDR1 reads LNHDA; CDR2 reads SQIVND (reference sequence). V shed 6 bases and J 4 bases; nucleotides not matched to a gene: 4. Sequencing of the DNA from cultured CD4+ T cells was carried out with the Oncomine TCR Beta short-read assay. Via MiXCR, TCRdb re-called the PCR reads, giving one row per CDR3 protein. The sample holds about 20,000 distinct CDR3 sequences, 50% seen once. This clonotype was seen a handful of times. What it binds is not known.

This sequence originates from a human donor who had recovered from COVID-19. Sequencing used CD4+ T cells from blood, cultured in vitro. This chain joins TRBV19 and TRBJ1-2; 8 nucleotides line up with TRBD1. The CDR3 loop is CASRGQATYGYTF. CDR3 nucleotides: TGTGCCAGTAGGGGACAGGCGACCTATGGCTACACCTTC.